Listed below are T cell receptor beta chains from one sample, sequenced in a study of Graves' ophthalmopathy and Graves' hyperthyroidism. TCRdb re-analysed the multiplex PCR reads in MiXCR, keeping a single row per CDR3 protein. The sample yields some 400,000 distinct CDR3 sequences, about a sixth seen once. Sequenced sample: peripheral blood. The receptors come from a woman aged 18-29 years with Graves' ophthalmopathy. Both conserved end residues are part of each CDR3. A D gene is named only where the DNA matches it firmly. Only some rows state a clone size, as once, few, many or a class for expanded clones.

size: -; J: TRBJ1-5; D: -; V: TRBV27; DNA: TGTGCCAGCAGTCTAAATCCGGGGCATAATCAGCCCCAGCATTTT; CDR3: CASSLNPGHNQPQHF
size: many; J: TRBJ1-3; D: -; V: TRBV6-1; DNA: TGTGCCAGCAGGCCTACGGAGGGCTCTGGAAACACCATATATTTT; CDR3: CASRPTEGSGNTIYF
size: -; J: TRBJ2-7; D: -; V: TRBV6-5; DNA: TGTGCCAGCAGTTTCCTGCCAGAGGGCTCCTACGAGCAGTACTTC; CDR3: CASSFLPEGSYEQYF
size: many; J: TRBJ2-7; D: TRBD1; V: TRBV20-1; DNA: TGCAGTGCTCCCTACCGGACAGGGAGGGAGCAGTACTTC; CDR3: CSAPYRTGREQYF
size: many; J: TRBJ2-5; D: TRBD1; V: TRBV6-1; DNA: TGTGCCAGCAGTGTAGTCGGGACAGTCCAAGAGACCCAGTACTTC; CDR3: CASSVVGTVQETQYF
size: many; J: TRBJ1-6; D: TRBD1; V: TRBV9; DNA: TGTGCCAGCAGCGTGGGACAGGGGGTGCTTTCACCCCTCCACTTT; CDR3: CASSVGQGVLSPLHF
size: many; J: TRBJ1-2; D: TRBD1; V: TRBV19; DNA: TGTGCCAGTAGTACAGGGACAGGGGGCTACCGTGGCTACACCTTC; CDR3: CASSTGTGGYRGYTF
size: many; J: TRBJ2-2; D: -; V: TRBV28; DNA: TGTGCCAGCAGTCCTCGGCGGTTAGGGACCGGGGAGCTGTTTTTT; CDR3: CASSPRRLGTGELFF
size: many; J: TRBJ2-7; D: TRBD2; V: TRBV7-2; DNA: TGTGCCAGCAGCCCGGGACTAGCGTCGTACGAGCAGTACTTC; CDR3: CASSPGLASYEQYF
size: many; J: TRBJ2-2; D: -; V: TRBV11-3; DNA: TGTGCCAGCAGCCCCCCTCAGGTCACCGGGGAGCTGTTTTTT; CDR3: CASSPPQVTGELFF
size: many; J: TRBJ2-7; D: -; V: TRBV27; DNA: TGTGCCAGCAGTTGGTCGGCAGGATTGGAGCAGTACTTC; CDR3: CASSWSAGLEQYF
size: many; J: TRBJ1-5; D: -; V: TRBV27; DNA: TGTGCCAGCAGTTTCCCAAGCCTCGGCAATCAGCCCCAGCATTTT; CDR3: CASSFPSLGNQPQHF
size: many; J: TRBJ1-1; D: TRBD1; V: TRBV20-1; DNA: TGCAGTGCTAGGAAGACAGGGACCACTGAAGCTTTCTTT; CDR3: CSARKTGTTEAFF
size: many; J: TRBJ1-4; D: -; V: TRBV25-1; DNA: TGTGCCAGCAGTGGGCTCGGGGGTGAAAAACTGTTTTTT; CDR3: CASSGLGGEKLFF
size: many; J: TRBJ2-7; D: -; V: TRBV19; DNA: TGTGCCAGTAGTGCGTCCGGACAGTTGTACGAGCAGTACTTC; CDR3: CASSASGQLYEQYF
size: many; J: TRBJ1-5; D: -; V: TRBV6-2/TRBV6-3; DNA: TGTGCCAGCAGTTCCGCACTGGGAAATAGCAATCAGCCCCAGCATTTT; CDR3: CASSSALGNSNQPQHF
size: -; J: TRBJ2-7; D: TRBD1; V: TRBV9; DNA: TGTGCCAGCAGCGGTGTCTCCGGGACAGGGCGATACGAGCAGTACTTC; CDR3: CASSGVSGTGRYEQYF
size: -; J: TRBJ2-5; D: -; V: TRBV27; DNA: TGTGCCAGCAGTTTGGACCCGAGCGGAGAGACCCAGTACTTC; CDR3: CASSLDPSGETQYF
size: -; J: TRBJ2-2; D: -; V: TRBV30; DNA: TGTGCCTGGAGTTCCGGCGCCGGGGAGCTGTTTTTT; CDR3: CAWSSGAGELFF
size: few; J: TRBJ2-2; D: TRBD2; V: TRBV27; DNA: TGTGCCAGCAGAACACCGGGACTAGCGGGGGTGGGCGGGGAGCTGTTTTTT; CDR3: CASRTPGLAGVGGELFF
size: many; J: TRBJ2-3; D: -; V: TRBV29-1; DNA: TGCAGCGTCGGGCCCACCAACACAGATACGCAGTATTTT; CDR3: CSVGPTNTDTQYF
size: many; J: TRBJ1-1; D: -; V: TRBV20-1; DNA: TGCAGTTCGGAACCCTCTATCTGGGCTTTCTTT; CDR3: CSSEPSIWAFF
size: many; J: TRBJ1-2; D: TRBD1; V: TRBV6-2/TRBV6-3; DNA: TGTGCCAGCACGGACAGGCGGAAAGGTGGCTACACCTTC; CDR3: CASTDRRKGGYTF
size: many; J: TRBJ1-1; D: -; V: TRBV7-2; DNA: TGTGCCAGCAGCTTGCCCCGGTGGCAGAACACTGAAGCTTTCTTT; CDR3: CASSLPRWQNTEAFF
size: many; J: TRBJ1-2; D: -; V: TRBV28; DNA: TGTGCCAGCAGCGCCGTATCTTTTAACTATGGCTACACCTTC; CDR3: CASSAVSFNYGYTF
size: many; J: TRBJ1-6; D: -; V: TRBV20-1; DNA: TGCAGTGCACTCAAGGGTGGAGGGAGCTCCTATAATTCACCCCTCCACTTT; CDR3: CSALKGGGSSYNSPLHF
size: many; J: TRBJ2-4; D: -; V: TRBV11-2; DNA: TGTGCCAGCAGCTTAGTCTGGGGGGACTCAGGGTTAGCCAAAAACATTCAGTACTTC; CDR3: CASSLVWGDSGLAKNIQYF
size: many; J: TRBJ1-1; D: -; V: TRBV6-2/TRBV6-3; DNA: TGTGCCAGCACGTCACCCGGGCAGGTGAACACTGAAGCTTTCTTT; CDR3: CASTSPGQVNTEAFF
size: many; J: TRBJ1-1; D: -; V: TRBV11-2; DNA: TGTGCCAGCACCAAGCCTGGGGGCAGGGGGAACACTGAAGCTTTCTTT; CDR3: CASTKPGGRGNTEAFF
size: -; J: TRBJ2-3; D: TRBD2; V: TRBV24-1; DNA: TGTGCCACCAGTGTAGCGGGAGCAGATACGCAGTATTTT; CDR3: CATSVAGADTQYF
size: -; J: TRBJ1-2; D: -; V: TRBV9; DNA: TGTGCCAGCAGCGCCTCTCACCAACATGGCTACACCTTC; CDR3: CASSASHQHGYTF
size: many; J: TRBJ2-2; D: TRBD1; V: TRBV28; DNA: TGTGCCAGCAGTTTGGGGACAGTTAACACCGGGGAGCTGTTTTTT; CDR3: CASSLGTVNTGELFF
size: few; J: TRBJ1-1; D: TRBD1; V: TRBV5-1; DNA: TGCGCCAGCAGCTTGGTGGCAGGGGGCCGGGGCACTGAAGCTTTCTTT; CDR3: CASSLVAGGRGTEAFF
size: many; J: TRBJ2-1; D: TRBD1; V: TRBV28; DNA: TGTGCCAGCGGACCCACAGGGGGCCGTGGGGTCGCATGGCAGTTCTTC; CDR3: CASGPTGGRGVAWQFF